These 4 T cell receptor beta chains were all obtained from the same sample, sequenced in a study of esophageal squamous cell carcinoma under preoperative chemotherapy listed by TCRdb under 2018. The time point label, as the study defines it: before preoperative PTX-NDP chemotherapy. Receptor amplification or capture employed PCR. TCRdb records HiSeq X Ten as the sequencer. Through fastp at Q25 and MiXCR, TCRdb rebuilt clones from the public reads, retaining in-frame beta chains. Identical CDR3 proteins give one entry, which carries the most common genes and DNA. The sample records roughly 15,000 distinct CDR3 sequences, 48% of which are singletons. Approximately 30% of the sample comes from the top ten. Sample collection was performed from a patient given preoperative chemotherapy. Receptors were obtained from a human donor with esophageal squamous cell carcinoma. The donor label of this sample is uncertain.

V is TRBV11-3 and J is TRBJ2-1, with D perhaps given as TRBD1 or TRBD2 (6 bases each). The CDR3 runs 12 residues. Trimming took off 7 bases at V and 7 bases at J, with 11 bases between the two ends. CDR1 and CDR2 from the germline V gene are SGHNT and YENEEA. The CDR3 region has the DNA TGTGCCAGCATGCGGGACACTAATGAGCAGTTCTTC. Translating it yields CASMRDTNEQFF.

V and J are TRBV11-2 and TRBJ2-4; possible D gene TRBD1, 7 bases. The J call may be faulty, since TRBJ2-5 better matches the DNA end. Looked up from germline, CDR1 is SGHAT and CDR2 is FQNNGV. This CDR3 is built from 19 residues. Here the CDR3 reads CASSLYIWQGEEAKETQYF. CDR3 DNA sequence: TGTGCCAGCAGCTTATATATATGGCAGGGGGAGGAGGCCAAAGAGACCCAGTACTTC.

The chain joins TRBV7-6 to TRBJ2-1; tentatively, D is TRBD2 (6 bases). The CDR3 spans 17 residues. The V end lost 1 base, the J end lost 3 bases, and 16 bases lay between the germline ends. The V gene's germline CDR1 is SGHVS and CDR2 FNYEAQ. The CDR3 coding sequence is TGTGCCAGCAGCTTAGATCGGAGGGGCCTCAACTACAATGAGCAGTTCTTC. Translating gives CASSLDRRGLNYNEQFF.

This chain uses TRBV7-9 with TRBJ2-3; 7 positions match TRBD2. This CDR3 region has 14 residues. CDR1 is SEHNR and CDR2 is FQNEAQ in the germline V gene (reference sequence). The V and J ends lost 5 bases and 2 bases, in that order; junction bases with no gene match: 4. CDR3 bases: TGTGCCAGCAGCAGCGGGATTTCCACAGATACGCAGTATTTT. It specifies CASSSGISTDTQYF. The whole variable domain, remainder taken from reference TRBV7-9 and TRBJ2-3, is DTGVSQNPRHKITKRGQNVTFRCDPISEHNRLYWYRQTLGQGPEFLTYFQNEAQLEKSRLLSDRFSAERPKGSFSTLEIQRTEQGDSAMYLCASSSGISTDTQYFGPGTRLTVL.